The present TCR beta chain was sequenced within a study of shared clonotypes between healthy human individuals. Study conclusions and caveats: The study found lower generation probabilities in non-shared clonotypes than in those shared by all four donors.

Turning to this clone: The target antigen is unknown.

Naive CD8 cells lacked CD45RO and underwent positive selection for CCR7, leaving out terminally differentiated effector memory CD45RA+ cells. The study drew its donors from healthy HIV-negative adults without recent acute infections or vaccinations. The length of the CDR3 is 13 residues. Trimming shortened V by 9 bases and J by 2 bases, and 14 bases separated the two germline ends. Germline V gene sequence: CDR1 MDHEN, CDR2 SYDVKM. Here immunoSEQ multiplex PCR was the method, and the copy in TCRdb shows in-frame clones only, minus some. This sample has about 1,800,000 clones, with about 95% found just once.

V usage is TRBV28 and J usage is TRBJ2-7; either TRBD1 or TRBD2 may fit D (5 bases each). The receptor's source is a man aged 18 to 29 in good health. Material for sequencing was naive CD8+ T cells sorted from blood. CDR3 in amino acids: CASTGRIAYEQYF. The CDR3 coding sequence is TGTGCCAGTACGGGACGGATCGCCTACGAGCAGTACTTC.